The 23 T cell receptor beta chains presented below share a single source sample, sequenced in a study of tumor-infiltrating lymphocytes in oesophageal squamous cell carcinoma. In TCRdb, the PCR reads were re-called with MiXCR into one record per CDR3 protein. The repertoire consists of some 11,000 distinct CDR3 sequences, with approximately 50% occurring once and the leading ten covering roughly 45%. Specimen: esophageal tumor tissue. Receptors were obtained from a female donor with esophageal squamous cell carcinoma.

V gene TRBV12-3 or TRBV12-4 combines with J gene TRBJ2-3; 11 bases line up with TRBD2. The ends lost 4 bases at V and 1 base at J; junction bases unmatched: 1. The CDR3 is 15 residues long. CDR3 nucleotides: TGTGCCAGCAGTTGGGGACTAGCGGGCACAGATACGCAGTATTTT. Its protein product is CASSWGLAGTDTQYF.

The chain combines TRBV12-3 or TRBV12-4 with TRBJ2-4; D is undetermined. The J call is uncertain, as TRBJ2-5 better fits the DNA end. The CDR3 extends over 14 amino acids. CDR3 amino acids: CASSLGSLQETQYF. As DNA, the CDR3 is TGTGCCAGCAGTTTGGGCAGTCTCCAAGAGACCCAGTACTTC.

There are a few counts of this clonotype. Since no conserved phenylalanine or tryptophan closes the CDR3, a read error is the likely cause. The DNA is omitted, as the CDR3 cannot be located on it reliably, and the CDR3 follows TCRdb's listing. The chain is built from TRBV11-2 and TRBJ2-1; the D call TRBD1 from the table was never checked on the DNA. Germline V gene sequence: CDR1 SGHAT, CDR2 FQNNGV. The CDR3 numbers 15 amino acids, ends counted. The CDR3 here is CASSSRAGVEQYFGN.

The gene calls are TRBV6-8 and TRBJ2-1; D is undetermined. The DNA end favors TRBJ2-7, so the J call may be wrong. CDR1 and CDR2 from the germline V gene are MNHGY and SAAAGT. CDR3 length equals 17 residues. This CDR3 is CASSYSFYSGSRYEQYF. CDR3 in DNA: TGTGCCAGCAGTTACTCTTTTTATTCGGGTAGTCGCTACGAGCAGTACTTC.

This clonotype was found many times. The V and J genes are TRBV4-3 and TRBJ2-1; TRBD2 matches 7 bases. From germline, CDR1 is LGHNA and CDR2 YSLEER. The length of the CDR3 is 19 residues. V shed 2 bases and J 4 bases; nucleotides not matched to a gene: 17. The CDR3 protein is CASSQRDYQSAGAYNEQFF. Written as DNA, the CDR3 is TGCGCCAGCAGCCAACGGGACTACCAGAGCGCAGGAGCATACAATGAGCAGTTCTTC.

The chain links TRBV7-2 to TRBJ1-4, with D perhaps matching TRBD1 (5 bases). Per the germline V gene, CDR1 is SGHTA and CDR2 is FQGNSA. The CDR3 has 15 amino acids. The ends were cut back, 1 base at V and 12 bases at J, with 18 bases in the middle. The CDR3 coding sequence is TGTGCCAGCAGCTTAGTTGGAGGACAAACTTTGGAACTGTTTTTT. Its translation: CASSLVGGQTLELFF. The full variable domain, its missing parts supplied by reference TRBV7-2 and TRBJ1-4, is GAGVSQSPSNKVTEKGKDVELRCDPISGHTALYWYRQSLGQGLEFLIYFQGNSAPDKSGLPSDRFSAERTGGSVSTLTIQRTQQEDSAVYLCASSLVGGQTLELFFGSGTQLSVL.

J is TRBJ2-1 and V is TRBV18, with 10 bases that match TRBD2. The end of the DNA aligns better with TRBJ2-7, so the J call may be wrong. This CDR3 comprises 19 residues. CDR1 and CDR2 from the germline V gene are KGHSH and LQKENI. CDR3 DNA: TGTGCCAGCTCTCTTCTCAGGGGGCTTTGGCTAGCGGGAGCCTACGAGCAGTACTTC. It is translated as CASSLLRGLWLAGAYEQYF.

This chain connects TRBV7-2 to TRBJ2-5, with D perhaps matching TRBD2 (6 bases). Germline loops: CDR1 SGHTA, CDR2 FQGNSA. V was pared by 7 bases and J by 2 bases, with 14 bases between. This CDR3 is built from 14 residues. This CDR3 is CASTKPRGQETQYF. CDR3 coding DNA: TGTGCCAGCACAAAGCCGCGGGGACAAGAGACCCAGTACTTC.

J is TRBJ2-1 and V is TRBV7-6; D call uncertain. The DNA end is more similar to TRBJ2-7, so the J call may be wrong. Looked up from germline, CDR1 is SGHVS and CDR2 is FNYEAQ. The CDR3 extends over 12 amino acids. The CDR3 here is CASSSGRNEQYF. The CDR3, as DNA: TGTGCCAGCAGCTCGGGTCGGAACGAGCAGTACTTC.

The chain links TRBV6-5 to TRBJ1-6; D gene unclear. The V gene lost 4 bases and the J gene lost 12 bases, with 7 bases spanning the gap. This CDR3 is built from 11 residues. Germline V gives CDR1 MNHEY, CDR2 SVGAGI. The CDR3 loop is CASSSTKPLHF. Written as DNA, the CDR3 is TGTGCCAGCAGTTCGACAAAACCCCTCCACTTT.

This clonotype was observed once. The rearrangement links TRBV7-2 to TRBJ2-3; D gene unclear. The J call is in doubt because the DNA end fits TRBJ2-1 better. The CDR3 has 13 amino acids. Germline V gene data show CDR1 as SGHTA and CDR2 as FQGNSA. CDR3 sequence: CASSLSWDETQFF. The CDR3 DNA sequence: TGTGCCAGCAGCTTATCTTGGGATGAGACCCAGTTCTTC.

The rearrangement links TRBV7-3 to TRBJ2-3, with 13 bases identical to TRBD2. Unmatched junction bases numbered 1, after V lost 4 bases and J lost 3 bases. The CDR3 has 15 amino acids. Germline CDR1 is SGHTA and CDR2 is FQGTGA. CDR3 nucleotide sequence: TGTGCCAGCAGCTCGACTAGCGGGGGGACAGATACGCAGTATTTT. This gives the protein CASSSTSGGTDTQYF.

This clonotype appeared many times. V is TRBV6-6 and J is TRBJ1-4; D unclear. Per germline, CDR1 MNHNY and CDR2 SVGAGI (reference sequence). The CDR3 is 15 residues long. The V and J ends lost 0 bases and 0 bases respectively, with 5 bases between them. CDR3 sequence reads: CASSYSGSTNEKLFF. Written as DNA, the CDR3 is TGTGCCAGCAGTTACTCTGGTTCAACTAATGAAAAACTGTTTTTT.

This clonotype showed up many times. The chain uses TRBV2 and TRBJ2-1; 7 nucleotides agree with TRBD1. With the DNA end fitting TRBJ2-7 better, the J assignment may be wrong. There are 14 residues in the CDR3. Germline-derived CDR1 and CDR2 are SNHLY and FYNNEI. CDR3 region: CASSQPGQHNEQYF. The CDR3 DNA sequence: TGTGCCAGCAGTCAACCGGGACAGCACAATGAGCAGTACTTC.

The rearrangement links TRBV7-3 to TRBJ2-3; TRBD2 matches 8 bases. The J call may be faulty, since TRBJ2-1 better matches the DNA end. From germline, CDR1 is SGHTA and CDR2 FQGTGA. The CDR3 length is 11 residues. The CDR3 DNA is TGTGCCAGCAGCTCTAGCGGGGAGCAGTTCTTC. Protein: CASSSSGEQFF.

The CDR3 region is CASSLGEGGSLTDTQYF. In DNA form, the CDR3 reads TGTGCCAGCAGCTTAGGGGAAGGCGGGAGCCTCACAGATACGCAGTATTTT. This chain connects TRBV7-2 to TRBJ2-3, with 7 nucleotides matching TRBD2. This CDR3 is 17 amino acids long. Germline CDR1 reads SGHTA; CDR2 reads FQGNSA. The ends lost 1 base at V and 2 bases at J; junction bases unmatched: 9.

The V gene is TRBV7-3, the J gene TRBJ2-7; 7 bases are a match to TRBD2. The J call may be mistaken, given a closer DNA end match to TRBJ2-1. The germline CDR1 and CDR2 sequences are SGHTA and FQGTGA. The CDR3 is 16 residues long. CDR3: CASSLGAGEGYNEQFF. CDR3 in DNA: TGTGCCAGCAGCTTAGGGGCGGGAGAAGGCTACAATGAGCAGTTCTTC.

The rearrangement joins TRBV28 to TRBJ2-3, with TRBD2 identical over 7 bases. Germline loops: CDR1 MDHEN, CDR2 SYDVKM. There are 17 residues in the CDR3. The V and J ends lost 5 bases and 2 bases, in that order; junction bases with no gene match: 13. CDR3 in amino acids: CASSPGTTGGYTDTQYF. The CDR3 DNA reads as TGTGCCAGCAGTCCGGGGACTACCGGGGGATACACAGATACGCAGTATTTT.

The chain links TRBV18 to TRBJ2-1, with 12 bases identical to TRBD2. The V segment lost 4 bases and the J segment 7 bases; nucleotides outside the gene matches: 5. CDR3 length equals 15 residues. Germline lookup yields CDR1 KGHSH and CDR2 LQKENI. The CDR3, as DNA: TGTGCCAGCTCACGGGAACTAGCGGGGGGAAATGAGCAGTTCTTC. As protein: CASSRELAGGNEQFF.

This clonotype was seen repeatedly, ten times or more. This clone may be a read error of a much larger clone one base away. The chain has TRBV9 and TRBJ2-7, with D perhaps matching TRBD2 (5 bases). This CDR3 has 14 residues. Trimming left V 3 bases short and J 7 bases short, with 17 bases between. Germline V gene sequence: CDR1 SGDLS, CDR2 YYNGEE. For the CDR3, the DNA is TGTGCCAGCAGCGCCCCTACTAGGAACGATGAGCAGTACTTC. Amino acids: CASSAPTRNDEQYF.

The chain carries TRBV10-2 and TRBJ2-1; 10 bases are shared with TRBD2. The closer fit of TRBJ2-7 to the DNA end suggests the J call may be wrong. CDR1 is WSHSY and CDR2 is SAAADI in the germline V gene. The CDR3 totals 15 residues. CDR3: CASSHSGTSVYEQYF. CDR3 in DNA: TGCGCCAGCAGTCATAGCGGGACTAGCGTCTACGAGCAGTACTTC.

CDR3 residues: CASSLVLGGVYF. CDR3 DNA: TGTGCCAGCAGCTTAGTACTGGGGGGCGTGTACTTC. The chain carries TRBV7-9 and TRBJ2-4; D is possibly TRBD1 or TRBD2 (6 bases each). This CDR3 contains 12 residues. CDR1 is SEHNR and CDR2 is FQNEAQ in the germline V gene (reference sequence). The V and J ends lost 1 base and 15 bases respectively, with 13 bases between them.

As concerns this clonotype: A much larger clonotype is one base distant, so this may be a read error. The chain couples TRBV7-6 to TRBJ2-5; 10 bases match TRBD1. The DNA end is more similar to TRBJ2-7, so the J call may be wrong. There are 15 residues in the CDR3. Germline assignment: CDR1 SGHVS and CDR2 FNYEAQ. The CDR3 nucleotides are TGTGTCAGCAGCAACCGGGACAGGGGCTCCTACGAGCAGTACTTC. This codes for CVSSNRDRGSYEQYF.